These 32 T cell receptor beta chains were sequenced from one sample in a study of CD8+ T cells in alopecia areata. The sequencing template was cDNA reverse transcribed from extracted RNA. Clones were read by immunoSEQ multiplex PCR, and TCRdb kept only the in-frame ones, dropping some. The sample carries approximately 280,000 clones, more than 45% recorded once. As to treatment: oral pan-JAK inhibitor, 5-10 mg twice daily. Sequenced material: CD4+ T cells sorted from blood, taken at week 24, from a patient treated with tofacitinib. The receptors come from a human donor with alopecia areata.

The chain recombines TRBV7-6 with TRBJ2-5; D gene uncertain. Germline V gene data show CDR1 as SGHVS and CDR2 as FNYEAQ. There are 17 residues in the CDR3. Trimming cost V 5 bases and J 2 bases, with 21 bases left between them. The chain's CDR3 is CASSNRRSETSQETQYF. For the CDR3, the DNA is TGTGCCAGCAGCAACCGCCGGTCCGAAACCTCACAAGAGACCCAGTACTTC. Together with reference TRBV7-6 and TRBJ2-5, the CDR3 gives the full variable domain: GAGVSQSPRYKVTKRGQDVALRCDPISGHVSLYWYRQALGQGPEFLTYFNYEAQQDKSGLPNDRFSAERPEGSISTLTIQRTEQRDSAMYRCASSNRRSETSQETQYFGPGTRLLVL.

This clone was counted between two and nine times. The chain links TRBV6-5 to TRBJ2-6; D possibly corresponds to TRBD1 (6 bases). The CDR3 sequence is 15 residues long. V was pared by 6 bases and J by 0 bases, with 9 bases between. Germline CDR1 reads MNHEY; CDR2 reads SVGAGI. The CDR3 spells CASSPRGSGANVLTF. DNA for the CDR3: TGTGCCAGCAGCCCCAGGGGCTCTGGGGCCAACGTCCTGACTTTC.

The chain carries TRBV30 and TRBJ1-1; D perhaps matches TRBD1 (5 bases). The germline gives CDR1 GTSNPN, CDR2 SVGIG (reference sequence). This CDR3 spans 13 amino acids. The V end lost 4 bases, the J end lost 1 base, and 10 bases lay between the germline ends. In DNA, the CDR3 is TGTGCCTGGAAACCACAGGCGAACACTGAAGCTTTCTTT. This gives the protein CAWKPQANTEAFF.

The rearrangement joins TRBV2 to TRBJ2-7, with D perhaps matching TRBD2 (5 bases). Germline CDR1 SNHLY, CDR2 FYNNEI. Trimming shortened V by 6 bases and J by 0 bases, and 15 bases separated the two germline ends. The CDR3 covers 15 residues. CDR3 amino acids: CASSLEAVSSYEQYF. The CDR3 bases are TGTGCCAGCAGCCTGGAGGCAGTTAGCTCCTACGAGCAGTACTTC.

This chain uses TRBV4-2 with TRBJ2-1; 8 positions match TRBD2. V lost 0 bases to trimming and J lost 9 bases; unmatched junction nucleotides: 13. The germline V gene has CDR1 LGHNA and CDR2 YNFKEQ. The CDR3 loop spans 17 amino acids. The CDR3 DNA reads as TGTGCCAGCAGCCAAGAGTACGGGGGGGCCAAAGGAGGTGAGCAGTTCTTC. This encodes CASSQEYGGAKGGEQFF.

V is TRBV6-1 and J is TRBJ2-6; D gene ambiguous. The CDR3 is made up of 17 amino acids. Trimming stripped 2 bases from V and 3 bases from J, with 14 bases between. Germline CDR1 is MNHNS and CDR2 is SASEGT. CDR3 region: CASSERPQGNGANVLTF. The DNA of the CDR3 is TGTGCCAGCAGTGAACGGCCGCAAGGGAATGGGGCCAACGTCCTGACTTTC.

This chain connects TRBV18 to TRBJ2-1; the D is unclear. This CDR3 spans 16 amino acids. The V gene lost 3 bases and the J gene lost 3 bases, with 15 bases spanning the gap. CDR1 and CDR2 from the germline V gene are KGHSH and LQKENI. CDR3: CASSPTEEGFYNEQFF. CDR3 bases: TGTGCCAGCTCACCCACCGAGGAAGGGTTCTACAATGAGCAGTTCTTC.

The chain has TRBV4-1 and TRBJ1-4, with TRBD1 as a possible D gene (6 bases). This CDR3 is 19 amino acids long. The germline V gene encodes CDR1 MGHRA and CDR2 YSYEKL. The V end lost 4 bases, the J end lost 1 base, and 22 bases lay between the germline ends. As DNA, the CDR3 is TGCGCCAGCAGCCCCCTCTTGGGGGGCAGGGAGGAAACTAATGAAAAACTGTTTTTT. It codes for CASSPLLGGREETNEKLFF.

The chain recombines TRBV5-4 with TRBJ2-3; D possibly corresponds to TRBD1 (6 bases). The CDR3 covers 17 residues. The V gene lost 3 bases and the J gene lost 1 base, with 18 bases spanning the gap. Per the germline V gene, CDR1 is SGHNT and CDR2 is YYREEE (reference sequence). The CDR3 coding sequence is TGTGCCAGCAGCTCCCGCTTAGGGGGTCAGGGCACAGATACGCAGTATTTT. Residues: CASSSRLGGQGTDTQYF.

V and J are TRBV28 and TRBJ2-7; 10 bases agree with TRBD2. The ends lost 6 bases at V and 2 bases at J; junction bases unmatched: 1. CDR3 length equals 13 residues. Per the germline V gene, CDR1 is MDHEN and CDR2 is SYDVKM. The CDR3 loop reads CASRLAGPYEQYF. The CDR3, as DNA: TGTGCCAGCAGACTAGCGGGGCCCTACGAGCAGTACTTC.

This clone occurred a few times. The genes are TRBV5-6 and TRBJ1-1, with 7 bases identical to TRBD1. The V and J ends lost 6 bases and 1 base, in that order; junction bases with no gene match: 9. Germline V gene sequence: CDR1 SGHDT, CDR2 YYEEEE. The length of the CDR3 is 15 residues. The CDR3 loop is CASTQPTGANTEAFF. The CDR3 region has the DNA TGTGCCAGCACCCAACCTACAGGGGCGAACACTGAAGCTTTCTTT.

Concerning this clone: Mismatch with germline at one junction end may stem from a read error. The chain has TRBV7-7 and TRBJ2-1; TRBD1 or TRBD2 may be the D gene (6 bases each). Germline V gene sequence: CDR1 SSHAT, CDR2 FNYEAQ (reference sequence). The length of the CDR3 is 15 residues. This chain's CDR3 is CASSLANGGGGEQFF. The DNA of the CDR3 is TGTGCTAGCAGCTTAGCGAACGGGGGCGGTGGAGAGCAGTTCTTC.

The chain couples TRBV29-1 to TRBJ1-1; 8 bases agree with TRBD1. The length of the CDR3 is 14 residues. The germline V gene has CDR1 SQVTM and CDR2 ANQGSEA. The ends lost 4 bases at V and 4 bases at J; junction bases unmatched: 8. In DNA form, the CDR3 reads TGCAGCGTTGTTGTTGACAGGGGATCCACTGAAGCTTTCTTT. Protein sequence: CSVVVDRGSTEAFF.

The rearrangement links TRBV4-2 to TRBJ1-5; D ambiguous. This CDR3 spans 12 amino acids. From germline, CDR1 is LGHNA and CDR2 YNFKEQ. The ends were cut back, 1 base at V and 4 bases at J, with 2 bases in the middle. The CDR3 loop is CASSQGNQPQHF. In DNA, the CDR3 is TGTGCCAGCAGCCAAGGGAATCAGCCCCAGCATTTT.

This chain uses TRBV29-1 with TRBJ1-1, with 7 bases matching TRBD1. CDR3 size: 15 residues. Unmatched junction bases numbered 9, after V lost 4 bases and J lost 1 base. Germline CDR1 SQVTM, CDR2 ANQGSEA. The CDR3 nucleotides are TGCAGCGTTGGATCGACAGGGTCCCAGAACACTGAAGCTTTCTTT. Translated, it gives CSVGSTGSQNTEAFF.

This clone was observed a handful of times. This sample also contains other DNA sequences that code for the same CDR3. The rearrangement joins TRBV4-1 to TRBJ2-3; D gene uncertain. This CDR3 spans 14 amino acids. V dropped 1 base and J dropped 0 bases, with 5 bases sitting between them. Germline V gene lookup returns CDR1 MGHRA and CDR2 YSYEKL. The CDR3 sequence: CASSQVGSTDTQYF. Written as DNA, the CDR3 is TGCGCCAGCAGCCAAGTGGGCAGCACAGATACGCAGTATTTT.

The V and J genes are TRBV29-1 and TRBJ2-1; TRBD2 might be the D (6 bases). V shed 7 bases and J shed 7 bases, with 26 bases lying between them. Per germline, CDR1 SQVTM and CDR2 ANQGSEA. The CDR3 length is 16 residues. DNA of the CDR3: TGCAGCGCCCACCTACCCGGGCGGGGAGTTTATAATGAGCAGTTCTTC. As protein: CSAHLPGRGVYNEQFF.

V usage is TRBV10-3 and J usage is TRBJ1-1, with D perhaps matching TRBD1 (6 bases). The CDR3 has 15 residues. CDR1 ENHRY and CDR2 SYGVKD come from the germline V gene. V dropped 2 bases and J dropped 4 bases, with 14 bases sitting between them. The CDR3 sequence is CAISEGPGASTEAFF. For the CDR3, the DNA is TGTGCCATCAGTGAGGGGCCAGGGGCGAGCACTGAAGCTTTCTTT.

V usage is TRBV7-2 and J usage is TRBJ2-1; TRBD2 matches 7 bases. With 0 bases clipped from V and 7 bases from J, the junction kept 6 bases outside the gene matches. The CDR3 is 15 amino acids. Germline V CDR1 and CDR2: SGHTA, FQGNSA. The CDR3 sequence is CASSLALGRENEQFF. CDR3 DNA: TGTGCCAGCAGCTTAGCCCTGGGGAGGGAAAATGAGCAGTTCTTC.

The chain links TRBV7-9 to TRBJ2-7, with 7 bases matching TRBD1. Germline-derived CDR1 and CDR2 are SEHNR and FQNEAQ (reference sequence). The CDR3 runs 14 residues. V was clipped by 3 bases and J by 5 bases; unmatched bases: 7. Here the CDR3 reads CASSFDRVSNEQYF. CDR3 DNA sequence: TGTGCCAGCAGCTTCGACAGGGTTTCCAACGAGCAGTACTTC. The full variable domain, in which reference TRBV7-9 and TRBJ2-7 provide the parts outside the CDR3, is DTGVSQNPRHKITKRGQNVTFRCDPISEHNRLYWYRQTLGQGPEFLTYFQNEAQLEKSRLLSDRFSAERPKGSFSTLEIQRTEQGDSAMYLCASSFDRVSNEQYFGPGTRLTVT.

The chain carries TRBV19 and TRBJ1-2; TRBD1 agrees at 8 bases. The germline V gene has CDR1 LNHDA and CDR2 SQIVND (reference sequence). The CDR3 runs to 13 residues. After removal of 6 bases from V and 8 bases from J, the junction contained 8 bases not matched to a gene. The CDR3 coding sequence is TGTGCCAGTAGCCTTGGAACAGGGGGAGGCTACACCTTC. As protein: CASSLGTGGGYTF.

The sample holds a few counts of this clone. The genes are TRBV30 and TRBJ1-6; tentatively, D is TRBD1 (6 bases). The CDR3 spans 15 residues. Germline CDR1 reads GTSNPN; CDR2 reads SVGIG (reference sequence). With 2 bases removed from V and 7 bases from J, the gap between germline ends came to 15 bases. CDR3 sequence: CAWSQPQGLNSPLHF. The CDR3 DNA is TGTGCCTGGAGTCAACCACAGGGACTGAATTCACCCCTCCACTTT.

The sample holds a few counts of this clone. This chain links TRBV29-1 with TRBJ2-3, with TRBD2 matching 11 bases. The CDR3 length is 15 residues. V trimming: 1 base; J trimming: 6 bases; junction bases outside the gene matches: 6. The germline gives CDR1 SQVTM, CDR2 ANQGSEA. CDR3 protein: CSVEVGTSGGDTQYF. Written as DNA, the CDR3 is TGCAGCGTTGAAGTGGGGACTAGCGGCGGGGATACGCAGTATTTT.

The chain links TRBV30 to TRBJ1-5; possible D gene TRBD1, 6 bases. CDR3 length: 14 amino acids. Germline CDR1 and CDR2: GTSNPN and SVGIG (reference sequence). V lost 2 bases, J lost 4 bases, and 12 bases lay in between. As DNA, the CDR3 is TGTGCCTGGAGTAGTGGACAGCAAAATCAGCCCCAGCATTTT. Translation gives CAWSSGQQNQPQHF.

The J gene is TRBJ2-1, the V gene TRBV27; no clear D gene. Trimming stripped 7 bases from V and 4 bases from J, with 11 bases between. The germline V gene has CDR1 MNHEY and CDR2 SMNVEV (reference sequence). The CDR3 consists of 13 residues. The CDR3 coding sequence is TGTGCCAGCACCCCCGACGGGTACAATGAGCAGTTCTTC. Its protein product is CASTPDGYNEQFF.

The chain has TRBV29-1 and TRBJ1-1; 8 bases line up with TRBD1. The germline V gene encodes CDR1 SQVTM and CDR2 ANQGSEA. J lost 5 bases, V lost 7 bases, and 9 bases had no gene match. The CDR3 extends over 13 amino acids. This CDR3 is CSGTDRAGTEAFF. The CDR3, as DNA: TGCAGCGGGACGGACAGGGCGGGGACTGAAGCTTTCTTT.

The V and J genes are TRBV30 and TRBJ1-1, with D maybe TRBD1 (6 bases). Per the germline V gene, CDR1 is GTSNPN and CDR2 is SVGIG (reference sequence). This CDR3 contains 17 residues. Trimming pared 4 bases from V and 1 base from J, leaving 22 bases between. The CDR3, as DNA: TGTGCCTGGAACACGTTTATCCGGACAGCCTCGAACACTGAAGCTTTCTTT. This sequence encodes CAWNTFIRTASNTEAFF.

CDR3 nucleotides: TGTGCCAGCAGTTTTCAGGGGGCCTCTGGGGCCAACGTCCTGACTTTC. Its translation is CASSFQGASGANVLTF. This sequence joins TRBV28 and TRBJ2-6; 8 bases are shared with TRBD1. Germline V lookup: CDR1 MDHEN, CDR2 SYDVKM. The CDR3 has 16 residues. J was trimmed by 0 bases and V by 3 bases; bases with no gene match: 1.

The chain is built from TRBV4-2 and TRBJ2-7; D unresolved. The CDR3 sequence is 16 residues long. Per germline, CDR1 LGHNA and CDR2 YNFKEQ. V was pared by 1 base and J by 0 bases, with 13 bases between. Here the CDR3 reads CASSQVSARSSYEQYF. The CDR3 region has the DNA TGTGCCAGCAGCCAAGTCTCGGCTAGGAGCTCCTACGAGCAGTACTTC.

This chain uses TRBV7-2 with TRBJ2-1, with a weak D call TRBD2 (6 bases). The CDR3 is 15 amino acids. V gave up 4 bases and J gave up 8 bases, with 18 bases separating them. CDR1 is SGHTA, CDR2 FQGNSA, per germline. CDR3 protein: CASSSRLARGDEQFF. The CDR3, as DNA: TGTGCCAGCAGCTCCCGTCTAGCGAGAGGGGATGAGCAGTTCTTC.

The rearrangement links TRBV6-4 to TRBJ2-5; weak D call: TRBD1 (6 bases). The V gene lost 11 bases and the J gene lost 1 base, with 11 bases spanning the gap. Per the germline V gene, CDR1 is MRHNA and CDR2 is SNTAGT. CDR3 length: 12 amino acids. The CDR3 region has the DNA TGTGCCGGGACAACATGCCAAGAGACCCAGTACTTC. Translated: CAGTTCQETQYF.

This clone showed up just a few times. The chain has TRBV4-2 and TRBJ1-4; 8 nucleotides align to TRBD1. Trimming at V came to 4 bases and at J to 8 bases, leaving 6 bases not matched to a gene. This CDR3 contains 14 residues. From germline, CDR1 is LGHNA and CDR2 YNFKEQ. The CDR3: CASSRGQGGEKLFF. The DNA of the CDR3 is TGTGCCAGCAGCCGAGGACAGGGCGGCGAAAAACTGTTTTTT.